The clone carrying this T cell receptor beta chain was recorded once. The data derive from a study of blood T cell repertoires in COVID-19. Turning to the study itself: Spain, Italy and the United States supplied samples that represented acute and convalescent COVID-19. T cells, B-cell-depleted T cells, or PBMCs supplied cDNA or gDNA.

In the authors' methods: Estimation of nucleated cell counts was performed using reference gene primer amplification. Repertoires were generated with immunoSEQ multiplex PCR, while TCRdb's copy carries only in-frame clones and drops some. V, J and clone size are taken as reported in that table, and D and trimming were inferred from the DNA itself. The sample includes some 180,000 clones, roughly nine tenths seen only once; the top ten take about 7%. The ends were cut back, 5 bases at V and 5 bases at J, with 15 bases in the middle. This CDR3 is built from 14 residues. In germline, CDR1 is SGHTA, CDR2 FQGTGA.

This sequence joins TRBV7-3 and TRBJ1-2; perhaps TRBD1 as D (5 bases). The TCR comes from a man between 35 and 55 years old with acute or convalescent COVID-19. The source material was peripheral blood. As DNA, the CDR3 is TGTGCCAGCAGCCCCATCGGGGGAAATTATGGCTACACCTTC. Amino acid sequence: CASSPIGGNYGYTF.